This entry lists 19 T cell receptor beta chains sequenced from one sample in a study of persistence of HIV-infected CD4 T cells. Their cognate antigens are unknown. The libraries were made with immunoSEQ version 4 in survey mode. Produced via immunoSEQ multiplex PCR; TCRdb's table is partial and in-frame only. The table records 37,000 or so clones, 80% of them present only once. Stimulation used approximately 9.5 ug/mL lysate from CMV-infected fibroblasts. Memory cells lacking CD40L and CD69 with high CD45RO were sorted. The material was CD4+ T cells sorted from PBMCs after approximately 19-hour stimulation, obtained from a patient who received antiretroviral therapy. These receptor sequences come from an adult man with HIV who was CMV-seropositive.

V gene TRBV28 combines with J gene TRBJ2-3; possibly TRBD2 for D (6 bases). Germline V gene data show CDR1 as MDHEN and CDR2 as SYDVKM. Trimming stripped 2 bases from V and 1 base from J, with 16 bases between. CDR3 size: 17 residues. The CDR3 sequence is CASSLSPFKRGTDTQYF. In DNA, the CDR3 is TGTGCCAGCAGTTTAAGCCCTTTTAAGCGGGGCACAGATACGCAGTATTTT.

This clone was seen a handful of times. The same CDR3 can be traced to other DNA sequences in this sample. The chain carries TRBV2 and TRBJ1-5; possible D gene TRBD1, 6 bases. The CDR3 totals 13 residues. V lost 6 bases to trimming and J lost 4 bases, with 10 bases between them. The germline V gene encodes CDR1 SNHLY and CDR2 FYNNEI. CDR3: CASRQGINQPQHF. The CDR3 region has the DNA TGTGCCAGCAGGCAGGGGATAAATCAGCCCCAGCATTTT.

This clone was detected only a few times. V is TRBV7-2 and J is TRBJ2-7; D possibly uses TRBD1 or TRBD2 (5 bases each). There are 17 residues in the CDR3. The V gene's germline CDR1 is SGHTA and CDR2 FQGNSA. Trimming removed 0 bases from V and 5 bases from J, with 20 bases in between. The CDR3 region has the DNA TGTGCCAGCAGCTTAGCTCCAAGCCGGGACGCTCTCCACGAGCAGTACTTC. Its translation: CASSLAPSRDALHEQYF.

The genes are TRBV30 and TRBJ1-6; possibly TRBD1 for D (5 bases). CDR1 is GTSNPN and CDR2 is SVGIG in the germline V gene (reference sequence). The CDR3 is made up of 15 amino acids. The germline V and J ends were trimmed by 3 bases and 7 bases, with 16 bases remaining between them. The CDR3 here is CAWRGSGTWNSPLHF. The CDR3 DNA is TGTGCCTGGAGAGGTTCCGGGACTTGGAATTCACCCCTCCACTTT.

CDR3 sequence reads: CASSPTGTASNYGYTF. The CDR3 DNA follows: TGTGCCAGCAGCCCCACCGGGACAGCTTCAAACTATGGCTACACCTTC. The V and J genes are TRBV7-2 and TRBJ1-2; 7 bases agree with TRBD1. V trimming: 5 bases; J trimming: 2 bases; junction bases outside the gene matches: 11. The CDR3 spans 16 residues. Germline assignment: CDR1 SGHTA and CDR2 FQGNSA.

The CDR3 sequence: CASSPGRADTQYF. The CDR3 coding sequence is TGTGCCAGCAGCCCTGGGCGCGCAGATACGCAGTATTTT. This rearrangement joins TRBV16 to TRBJ2-3; D is undetermined. The CDR3 has 13 amino acids. V lost 4 bases and J lost 4, with 9 bases in between. Germline loops: CDR1 KGHSY, CDR2 FQNENV. Supplemented by reference TRBV16 and TRBJ2-3, the full variable domain reads GEEVAQTPKHLVRGEGQKAKLYCAPIKGHSYVFWYQQVLKNEFKFLISFQNENVFDETGMPKERFSAKCLPNSPCSLEIQATKLEDSAVYFCASSPGRADTQYFGPGTRLTVL.

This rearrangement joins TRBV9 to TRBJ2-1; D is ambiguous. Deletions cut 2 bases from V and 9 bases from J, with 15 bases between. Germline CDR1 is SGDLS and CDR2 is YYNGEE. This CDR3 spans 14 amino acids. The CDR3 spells CASSVDSADGEQFF. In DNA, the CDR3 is TGTGCCAGCAGCGTGGATTCCGCGGATGGTGAGCAGTTCTTC.

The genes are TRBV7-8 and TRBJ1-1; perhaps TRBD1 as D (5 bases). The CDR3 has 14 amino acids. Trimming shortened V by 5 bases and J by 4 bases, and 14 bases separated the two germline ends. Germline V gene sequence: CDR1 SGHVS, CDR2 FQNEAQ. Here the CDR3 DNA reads TGTGCCAGCAGCCTGGACACCTGGGGCACTGAAGCTTTCTTT. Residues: CASSLDTWGTEAFF. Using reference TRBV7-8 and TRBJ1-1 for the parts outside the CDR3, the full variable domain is GAGVSQSPRYKVAKRGQDVALRCDPISGHVSLFWYQQALGQGPEFLTYFQNEAQLDKSGLPSDRFFAERPEGSVSTLKIQRTQQEDSAVYLCASSLDTWGTEAFFGQGTRLTVV.

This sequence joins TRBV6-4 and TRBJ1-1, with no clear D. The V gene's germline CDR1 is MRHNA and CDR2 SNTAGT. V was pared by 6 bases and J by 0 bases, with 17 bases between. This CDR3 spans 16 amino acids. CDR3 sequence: CASRKDSGRMNTEAFF. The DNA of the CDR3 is TGTGCCAGCAGGAAAGATTCAGGACGGATGAACACTGAAGCTTTCTTT.

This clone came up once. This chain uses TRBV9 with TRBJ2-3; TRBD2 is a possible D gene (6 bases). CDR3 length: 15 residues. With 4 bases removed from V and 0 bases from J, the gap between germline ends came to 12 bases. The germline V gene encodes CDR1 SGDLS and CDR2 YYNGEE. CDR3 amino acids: CASSSGTLSTDTQYF. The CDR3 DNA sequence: TGTGCCAGCAGCTCTGGGACTCTTAGCACAGATACGCAGTATTTT.

CDR3 DNA sequence: TGTGCCAGCAGTTTCCCCGAGGGGGGCAGGTACTATGGCTACACCTTC. Residues: CASSFPEGGRYYGYTF. The chain has TRBV28 and TRBJ1-2; TRBD1 might be the D (6 bases). Looked up from germline, CDR1 is MDHEN and CDR2 is SYDVKM. CDR3 length: 16 amino acids. V gave up 3 bases and J gave up 3 bases, with 17 bases separating them.

The CDR3 loop reads CASSPGPPYGYTF. The CDR3 DNA reads TGTGCCAGTTCCCCGGGTCCACCCTATGGCTACACCTTC. The chain combines TRBV25-1 with TRBJ1-2; D ambiguous. Germline-derived CDR1 and CDR2 are MGHDK and SYGVNS. V lost 9 bases and J 4 bases, leaving 15 bases between the germline ends. The CDR3 is 13 residues long.

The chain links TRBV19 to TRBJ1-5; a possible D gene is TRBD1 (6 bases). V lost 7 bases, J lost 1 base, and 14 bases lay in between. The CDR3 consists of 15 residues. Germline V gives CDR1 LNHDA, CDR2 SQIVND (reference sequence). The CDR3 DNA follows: TGTGCCAGTACCCAAGGGGGAACGAGCAATCAGCCCCAGCATTTT. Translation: CASTQGGTSNQPQHF.

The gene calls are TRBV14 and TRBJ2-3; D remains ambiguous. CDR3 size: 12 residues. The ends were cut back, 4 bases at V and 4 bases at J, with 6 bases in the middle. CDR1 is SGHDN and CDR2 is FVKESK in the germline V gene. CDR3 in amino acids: CASSPLADTQYF. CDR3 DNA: TGTGCCAGCAGCCCCCTAGCAGATACGCAGTATTTT.

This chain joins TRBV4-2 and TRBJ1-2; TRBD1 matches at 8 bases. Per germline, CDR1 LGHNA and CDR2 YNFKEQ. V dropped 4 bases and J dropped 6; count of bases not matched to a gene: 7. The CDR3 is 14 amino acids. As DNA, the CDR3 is TGTGCCAGCAGCCTCCTCCAGGGGGCGGATGGCTACACCTTC. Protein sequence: CASSLLQGADGYTF.

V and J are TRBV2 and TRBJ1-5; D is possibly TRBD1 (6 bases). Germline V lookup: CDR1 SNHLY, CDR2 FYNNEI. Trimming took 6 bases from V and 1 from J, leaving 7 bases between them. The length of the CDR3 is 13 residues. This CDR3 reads CASRDRSNQPQHF. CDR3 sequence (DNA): TGTGCCAGCAGGGACAGAAGCAATCAGCCCCAGCATTTT.

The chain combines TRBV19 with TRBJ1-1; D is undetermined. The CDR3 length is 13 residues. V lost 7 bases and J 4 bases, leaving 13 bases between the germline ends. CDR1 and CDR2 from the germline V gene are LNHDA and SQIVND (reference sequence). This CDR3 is CASNPQGSTEAFF. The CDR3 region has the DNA TGTGCCAGTAACCCACAAGGGTCCACTGAAGCTTTCTTT.

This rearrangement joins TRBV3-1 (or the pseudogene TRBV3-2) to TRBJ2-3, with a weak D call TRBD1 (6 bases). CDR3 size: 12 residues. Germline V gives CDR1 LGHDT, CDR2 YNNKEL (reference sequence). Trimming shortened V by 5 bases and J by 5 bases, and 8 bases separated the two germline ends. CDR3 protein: CASSNRVDTQYF. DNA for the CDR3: TGTGCCAGCAGCAACAGGGTAGATACGCAGTATTTT.

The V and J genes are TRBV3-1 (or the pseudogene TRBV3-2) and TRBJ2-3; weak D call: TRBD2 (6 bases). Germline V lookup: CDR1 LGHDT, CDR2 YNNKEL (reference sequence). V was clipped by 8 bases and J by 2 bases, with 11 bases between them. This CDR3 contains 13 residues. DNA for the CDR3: TGTGCCAGCGGAGGGACCTTCACAGATACGCAGTATTTT. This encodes CASGGTFTDTQYF.